This T cell receptor (beta chain) was recovered during a study of OX40 agonist ivuxolimab in advanced cancers. Study observations and caveats: At 0.1 to 3.0 mg/kg and by week 6, clonal expansion occurred in CD4+ and CD8+ blood T cells. Normalized expansion of T-cell clones was also low for some nonresponders.

With 8 bases clipped from V and 1 base from J, the junction kept 9 bases outside the gene matches. This CDR3 region has 15 residues. Per the germline V gene, CDR1 is LNHNV and CDR2 is YYDKDF (reference sequence). Produced via immunoSEQ multiplex PCR; TCRdb's table is partial and in-frame only. The table includes about 19,000 clones, nearly 70% detected once. Systemic immunosuppression or a history of autoimmune disease excluded patients. Peripheral blood came from all dose cohorts at three timepoints. A note on this clone: Its antigen is unidentified.

The V call is TRBV15, the J call TRBJ2-7, with TRBD1 identical over 9 bases. The TCR originated in an adult with an advanced solid tumor such as melanoma, head and neck, liver or kidney cancer. Sequenced material: CD4+ or CD8+ T cells sorted from blood, taken in a trial of the OX40 agonist ivuxolimab. The CDR3: CATSSDRGESYEQYF. The CDR3 DNA reads TGTGCCACCTCCTCGGACAGGGGAGAATCCTACGAGCAGTACTTC.